A selection of T cell receptor beta chains follows, all from one sample in a study of beta chain features in type 1 diabetes. Method: immunoSEQ multiplex PCR; TCRdb's copy keeps in-frame clones and lacks some. This table holds 450,000 or so clones, roughly 10% found once. Sequenced: naive CD4+ T cells from blood. These receptors all stem from a woman under 30 in good health. Each CDR3 is given with its conserved first and last residue. The order of the fields is D gene, clone size, J gene, V gene, CDR3 DNA, CDR3 protein. The D gene is left open where the match is weak. Where a row states a size, it is once, few, many or the class of an expanded clone; other rows omit it.

NA	few	TRBJ2-7	TRBV29-1	TGCAGCGTTGAGGTGACACCGAGCTACGAGCAGTACTTC	CSVEVTPSYEQYF
NA	NA	TRBJ2-2	TRBV9	TGTGCCAGCAGCCTTTACACCGGGGAGCTGTTTTTT	CASSLYTGELFF
NA	NA	TRBJ1-1	TRBV18	TGTGCCAGCGCACGGGGTCTCGGAGAAACTGAAGCTTTCTTT	CASARGLGETEAFF
NA	NA	TRBJ2-1	TRBV20-1	TGCAGTGCTAGAGGGGGTAATGAGCAGTTCTTC	CSARGGNEQFF
NA	few	TRBJ1-6	TRBV9	TGTGCCAGCAGCGTAGGGGCAGATTCACCCCTCCACTTT	CASSVGADSPLHF
TRBD1	NA	TRBJ1-6	TRBV5-1	TGCGCCAGCAGCTTGGGGACAGGGAGGCGTTCACCCCTCCACTTT	CASSLGTGRRSPLHF
TRBD1	NA	TRBJ2-1	TRBV15	TGTGCCACCAGCAAGGGACAGGGGGCTCGAAGCTCCTACAATGAGCAGTTCTTC	CATSKGQGARSSYNEQFF
NA	NA	TRBJ2-3	TRBV10-3	TGTGCCATCAGCGGCCACAGCACAGATACGCAGTATTTT	CAISGHSTDTQYF
NA	few	TRBJ2-1	TRBV9	TGTGCCAGCAGCGAGACAGACAATGAGCAGTTCTTC	CASSETDNEQFF
TRBD1	few	TRBJ2-5	TRBV29-1	TGCAGCGTCCGGACAGGGGAAGAGACCCAGTACTTC	CSVRTGEETQYF
TRBD1	few	TRBJ2-7	TRBV15	TGTGCCACCAGCAGGACAGGGGCCTACCCCTACGAGCAGTACTTC	CATSRTGAYPYEQYF
NA	few	TRBJ2-5	TRBV30	TGTGCCTGGAGTGTACTGGCAGGGAATGAGCAGTACTTC	CAWSVLAGNEQYF
TRBD1	few	TRBJ1-1	TRBV14	TGTGCCAGCAGCCAAGTGGACAGGGGGCTTCTAAACACTGAAGCTTTCTTT	CASSQVDRGLLNTEAFF
TRBD2	few	TRBJ2-1	TRBV4-2	TGTGCCAGCAGCCAAGGACTAGCGGGGGGCTACTCCTACAATGAGCAGTTCTTC	CASSQGLAGGYSYNEQFF
NA	few	TRBJ1-2	TRBV21-1	TGTGCCAGCAGCAAAGGGACAGGGGCGCTAGGCTACACCTTC	CASSKGTGALGYTF
NA	NA	TRBJ2-6	TRBV5-1	TGCGCCAGCAGCTTGGATCCCGGGGCCAACGTCCTGACTTTC	CASSLDPGANVLTF
NA	NA	TRBJ2-5	TRBV9	TGTGCCAGCAGCGTAGCGGGGATTCCCCAAGAGACCCAGTACTTC	CASSVAGIPQETQYF
NA	few	TRBJ1-5	TRBV15	TGTGCCACCAGCAGAGTTACAGGCAATCAGCCCCAGCATTTT	CATSRVTGNQPQHF
NA	few	TRBJ1-5	TRBV27	TGTGCCAGCAGTTCGACGGGGATGCCCCGGGGCAATCAGCCCCAGCATTTT	CASSSTGMPRGNQPQHF
NA	NA	TRBJ2-3	TRBV11-2	TGTGCCAGCAGCCCTCGACTTCGCCACATACGCACAGATACGCAGTATTTT	CASSPRLRHIRTDTQYF
TRBD2	NA	TRBJ2-1	TRBV27	TGTGCCAGCACTTCCGCGGGACTAGATCGGCGTGAGCAGTTCTTC	CASTSAGLDRREQFF
NA	NA	TRBJ2-5	TRBV5-1	TGCGCCAGCAGCTTGTTTCAGGAGGAGACCCAGTACTTC	CASSLFQEETQYF
NA	few	TRBJ2-6	TRBV5-1	TGCGCCAGCAGCCCACGAAGCGACTCTGGGGCCAACGTCCTGACTTTC	CASSPRSDSGANVLTF
NA	few	TRBJ2-3	TRBV4-1	TGCGCCAGCAGCCAAGTTAGCGGCGACGCCTTCAATACGCAGTATTTT	CASSQVSGDAFNTQYF
NA	few	TRBJ2-1	TRBV5-4	TGTGCCAGCAGCTTGTTTGTTCCAGGGAGAAACAATGAGCAGTTCTTC	CASSLFVPGRNNEQFF
NA	NA	TRBJ2-7	TRBV6-5	TGTGCCAGCAGTCGAGGGTACGGCTACGAGCAGTACTTC	CASSRGYGYEQYF
NA	few	TRBJ2-4	TRBV15	TGTGCCACCAGCAGTGATTTCCGCGGGACAGCGAAAAACATTCAGTACTTC	CATSSDFRGTAKNIQYF
NA	NA	TRBJ1-2	TRBV9	TGTGCCAGCAGCGGCTTGTCCTCGCGGAGCTATGGCTACACCTTC	CASSGLSSRSYGYTF
NA	NA	TRBJ2-1	TRBV4-2	TGTGCCAGCAGCCCGGGGTTTGGTGAGGGCAATGAGCAGTTCTTC	CASSPGFGEGNEQFF
TRBD1	NA	TRBJ2-5	TRBV29-1	TGCAGCGTCAAGCGCGGACAGGGCGTCGAGACCCAGTACTTC	CSVKRGQGVETQYF
TRBD1	few	TRBJ1-5	TRBV7-8	TGTGCCAGCAGCTTACTCTACAGGGGAATCGATCAGCCCCAGCATTTT	CASSLLYRGIDQPQHF
TRBD1	once	TRBJ2-5	TRBV2	TGTGCCAGCAGTAGGGACAGGGGAGAGACCCAGTACTTC	CASSRDRGETQYF
NA	NA	TRBJ1-2	TRBV4-3	TGCGCCAGCAGCCAAGCACAGTCTGAGGCCTATGGCTACACCTTC	CASSQAQSEAYGYTF
NA	NA	TRBJ1-2	TRBV11-1	TGTGCCAGCAGCTCCGGACGATCCTATGGCTACACCTTC	CASSSGRSYGYTF
NA	NA	TRBJ1-2	TRBV5-6	TGTGCCAGCAGCGAAAGATCGGTCGAAGATGGCTACACCTTC	CASSERSVEDGYTF
NA	few	TRBJ2-6	TRBV4-3	TGCGCCAGCAGCGGACGACAGATTAGCTCTGGGGCCAACGTCCTGACTTTC	CASSGRQISSGANVLTF
TRBD2	NA	TRBJ2-3	TRBV5-4	TGTGCCAGCAGCTTTGGACTAGTTACAGATACGCAGTATTTT	CASSFGLVTDTQYF
TRBD1	NA	TRBJ1-3	TRBV30	TGTGCCTGGAGTGGGGACAGCTCCTCTGGAAACACCATATATTTT	CAWSGDSSSGNTIYF
TRBD2	few	TRBJ2-7	TRBV5-1	TGCGCCAGCGGTCCTAGCGGGGGCTACGAGCAGTACTTC	CASGPSGGYEQYF
NA	few	TRBJ2-7	TRBV9	TGTGCCAGCAGTCCCTCGAGTGAGGTCACCTACGAGCAGTACTTC	CASSPSSEVTYEQYF
TRBD2	few	TRBJ2-3	TRBV27	TGTGCCAGCAGTTTTGACAGACTGACTAGCGGGAAGCGAAATACGCAGTATTTT	CASSFDRLTSGKRNTQYF
TRBD1	few	TRBJ1-1	TRBV5-1	TGCGCCAGCAGATCCGGACAGGGGAACACTGAAGCTTTCTTT	CASRSGQGNTEAFF
NA	few	TRBJ2-3	TRBV7-2	TGTGCCAGCAGCTCCCGCAGCAGGGCAGATACGCAGTATTTT	CASSSRSRADTQYF
NA	NA	TRBJ2-2	TRBV25-1	TGTGCCAGCAGTCCACCGGGGAGTAGCGAGGCCCGGGAGCTGTTTTTT	CASSPPGSSEARELFF
TRBD2	few	TRBJ2-5	TRBV2	TGTGCCAGCTCGAGGGAGGGGATGCGAGTCAAGACCCAGTACTTC	CASSREGMRVKTQYF
NA	few	TRBJ2-5	TRBV5-6	TGTGCCAGCAGCTTTTGGACTGCCCAAGAGACCCAGTACTTC	CASSFWTAQETQYF
NA	few	TRBJ2-2	TRBV9	TGTGCCAGCAGCCTTCGGAGTGCCGGGGAGCTGTTTTTT	CASSLRSAGELFF
NA	few	TRBJ2-4	TRBV18	TGTGCCAGCTCACCACTCCCCTCCGGTGGCGACATTCAGTACTTC	CASSPLPSGGDIQYF
NA	few	TRBJ2-2	TRBV13	TGTGCCAGCAGCTTAGTCGCGGGCCTGAACACCGGGGAGCTGTTTTTT	CASSLVAGLNTGELFF
NA	few	TRBJ1-5	TRBV7-2	TGTGCCAGCAGCTCAATGGGACTGATCAATCAGCCCCAGCATTTT	CASSSMGLINQPQHF
NA	few	TRBJ1-5	TRBV9	TGTGCCAGCAGCCCAGGGTCTGGGAATCAGCCCCAGCATTTT	CASSPGSGNQPQHF
TRBD1	NA	TRBJ1-2	TRBV11-2	TGTGCCAGCAACCACCCGGGACAGCGACTCACTAACTATGGCTACACCTTC	CASNHPGQRLTNYGYTF